Reported below is one T cell receptor (beta chain). No antigen is known for it. This sample is drawn from a study of T cell responses to AZD1222 COVID-19 vaccine. Findings of the study overall: Baseline seropositivity occurred in only six or seven AZD1222 recipients.

The CDR3 is 15 amino acids. From germline, CDR1 is MDHEN and CDR2 SYDVKM. Trimming took 7 bases from V and 7 from J, leaving 22 bases between them. The protocol was immunoSEQ multiplex PCR, while the TCRdb copy is restricted to in-frame clones and leaves out a portion. The sample consists of about 110,000 clones, approximately 85% of them appearing once. This chain connects TRBV28 to TRBJ1-2; the D gene is possibly TRBD1 (5 bases). This clonotype originated in an adult in good health. The sequences come from peripheral blood, collected on day 0 of MenACWY control vaccination. The chain's CDR3 is CASNTERGHPAGYTF. The DNA for the CDR3 is TGTGCCAGCAATACCGAACGGGGCCACCCGGCTGGCTACACCTTC.